This T cell receptor beta chain appears in the sequencing data of a study of CD8 T cells in Susac syndrome. The patients with Susac syndrome were individuals who fulfilled the recently defined diagnostic criteria for disease that was either definite or probable. Random hexamers primed reverse transcription of roughly 0.5 to 1 ug RNA. TCRdb itself ran the immunoSEQ multiplex PCR reads through MiXCR, one entry per CDR3 protein. This table holds some 140,000 distinct CDR3 sequences, roughly 94% found once. Looked up from germline, CDR1 is MNHNS and CDR2 is SASEGT. This CDR3 contains 15 residues. V was clipped by 3 bases and J by 10 bases; unmatched bases: 9.

V gene TRBV6-1 combines with J gene TRBJ2-1, with TRBD2 matching over 10 bases. The sample consisted of CD8+ T cells from PBMCs. This TCR was sampled from a human donor with Susac syndrome. The CDR3 region has the DNA TGTGCCAGCAGTGACCAGGCTAGCGGGAGCTTGGAGCAGTTCTTC. Amino acids: CASSDQASGSLEQFF.